The sequence of this T cell receptor beta chain was determined in a study of T cell repertoires in cytomegalovirus infection. Study conclusions and caveats: Clonotypes of TCR beta that were HLA-C-restricted and CMV-specific dominated the ex vivo response.

The CDR3 contains 15 residues. Germline V gene data show CDR1 as SGHNT and CDR2 as YYREEE (reference sequence). V was trimmed by 4 bases and J by 4 bases, leaving 15 bases between them. TCRdb called the reads again in MiXCR, with one record for every CDR3 protein. The sample includes under 450,000 distinct CDR3 sequences, around a third of them seen just once. This clonotype occurred a few times. Its antigen is undetermined. The receptor comes from a human donor in good health (CMV status not recorded). Some clones in this sample may be carry-over from other donors' samples. The sample consisted of cultured PBMCs, taken from culture after CMV antigen stimulation. V usage is TRBV5-4 and J usage is TRBJ2-1; D gene unclear. The CDR3 reads CASSARQAAYNEQFF. Written as DNA, the CDR3 is TGTGCCAGCAGCGCCCGACAAGCCGCATACAATGAGCAGTTCTTC.